A selection of T cell receptor beta chains follows, all from one sample in a study of Ad26.COV2.S vaccination and SARS-CoV-2 variants. The protocol was immunoSEQ multiplex PCR, while the TCRdb copy is restricted to in-frame clones and leaves out a portion. In the table there are about 410,000 clones, about 89% of which are singletons. This specimen consisted of peripheral blood, obtained in a trial of Ad26.COV2.S vaccine versus placebo. The receptors were gathered from a person between 18 and 60 years old who received the Ad26.COV2.S COVID-19 vaccine or a placebo. CDR3s include the opening cysteine and the closing phenylalanine or tryptophan. D genes are given only for firm matches. Rows give clone size only sometimes, using once, few, many, or a class for an expanded clone.

v_call	j_call	clone_size	d_call	cdr3_aa	cdr3_nt
TRBV2	TRBJ2-5	-	TRBD2	CASQRDIETQYF	TGTGCCAGCCAGCGGGATATCGAGACCCAGTACTTC
TRBV2	TRBJ1-2	few	-	CASSETGFYGYTF	TGTGCCAGCAGTGAAACAGGTTTCTATGGCTACACCTTC
TRBV24-1	TRBJ1-2	-	TRBD1	CATSDSSGTDYGYTF	TGTGCCACCAGTGATTCCTCCGGGACAGATTATGGCTACACCTTC
TRBV24-1	TRBJ2-3	once	-	CATSDGWLGADTQYF	TGTGCCACCAGTGATGGGTGGTTAGGGGCAGATACGCAGTATTTT
TRBV9	TRBJ2-5	-	-	CASSVGPPLSGQETQYF	TGTGCCAGCAGCGTAGGGCCCCCCTTATCGGGGCAAGAGACCCAGTACTTC
TRBV6-5	TRBJ2-2	-	-	CASSGLILTGELFF	TGTGCCAGCTCGGGACTCATCCTCACCGGGGAGCTGTTTTTT
TRBV6-5	TRBJ2-1	-	-	CASRRPSPYNEQFF	TGTGCCAGCAGACGGCCGAGCCCCTACAATGAGCAGTTCTTC
TRBV6-5	TRBJ2-7	-	TRBD2	CASASGSLNEQYF	TGTGCCAGCGCCAGCGGGAGCCTCAACGAGCAGTACTTC
TRBV6-4	TRBJ2-7	-	TRBD2	CASNSGLAGGLSYEQYF	TGTGCCAGCAACTCGGGACTAGCGGGAGGCCTCTCCTACGAGCAGTACTTC
TRBV19	TRBJ2-2	-	-	CASSIAGVGTGELFF	TGTGCCAGTAGTATAGCGGGAGTAGGAACCGGGGAGCTGTTTTTT
TRBV7-7	TRBJ2-5	-	-	CASSLNGQGETQYF	TGTGCTAGCAGCTTAAACGGGCAGGGAGAGACCCAGTACTTC
TRBV28	TRBJ1-2	-	-	CASSLDGIPNYGYTF	TGTGCCAGCAGTTTAGACGGGATCCCTAACTATGGCTACACCTTC
TRBV19	TRBJ1-6	-	TRBD1	CASSVEPGTGNSPLHF	TGTGCCAGTAGTGTCGAACCCGGGACAGGAAATTCACCCCTCCACTTT
TRBV5-1	TRBJ2-7	-	-	CASSLAGEQYF	TGCGCCAGCAGCTTAGCGGGCGAGCAGTACTTC
TRBV5-1	TRBJ1-2	-	-	CASSFSGTQVGGYTF	TGCGCCAGCAGCTTTTCCGGGACCCAAGTTGGCGGCTACACCTTC
TRBV6-4	TRBJ1-1	-	-	CASSVVTMNTEAFF	TGTGCCAGCAGTGTTGTGACGATGAACACTGAAGCTTTCTTT
TRBV5-6	TRBJ2-2	-	-	CASSIHRDTGELFF	TGTGCCAGCAGCATCCACAGGGACACCGGGGAGCTGTTTTTT
TRBV7-9	TRBJ2-3	-	TRBD2	CASSSLAGDADTQYF	TGTGCCAGCAGCTCTCTAGCGGGAGATGCAGATACGCAGTATTTT
TRBV7-9	TRBJ1-1	-	TRBD1	CASRRDRGTEAFF	TGTGCCAGCAGAAGAGACAGGGGGACTGAAGCTTTCTTT
TRBV6-5	TRBJ1-1	few	-	CASSYRGRDTEAFF	TGTGCCAGCAGTTACAGGGGCCGGGACACTGAAGCTTTCTTT
TRBV5-6	TRBJ1-2	-	-	CASSSSGSVGGYTF	TGTGCCAGCAGCTCCTCAGGGTCGGTGGGCGGCTACACCTTC
TRBV7-9	TRBJ1-1	-	-	CASSQSGGPTEAFF	TGTGCCAGCAGCCAATCCGGGGGGCCCACTGAAGCTTTCTTT
TRBV2	TRBJ2-7	-	-	CASSEDQTHYEQYF	TGTGCCAGCAGTGAAGATCAGACCCATTACGAGCAGTACTTC
TRBV4-1	TRBJ2-3	-	-	CASSQAGRGTDTQYF	TGCGCCAGCAGCCAAGCGGGGCGGGGCACAGATACGCAGTATTTT
TRBV3-1/TRBV3-2	TRBJ2-1	-	-	CASSQMDREQFF	TGTGCCAGCAGCCAAATGGACAGAGAGCAGTTCTTC
TRBV10-3	TRBJ2-2	-	TRBD1	CAIERPREGFHRGRNTGELFF	TGTGCCATCGAGCGACCACGCGAAGGGTTCCACAGGGGGAGGAACACCGGGGAGCTGTTTTTT
TRBV5-1	TRBJ1-2	-	-	CASSSGTFLEDYGYTF	TGCGCCAGCAGCTCAGGGACATTTTTGGAAGACTATGGCTACACCTTC
TRBV7-2	TRBJ1-1	-	-	CASRSHWGGTGQTEAFF	TGTGCCAGCCGATCGCATTGGGGGGGGACGGGCCAAACTGAAGCTTTCTTT
TRBV2	TRBJ1-6	-	-	CASSEDINSPLHF	TGTGCCAGCAGTGAAGACATTAATTCACCCCTCCACTTT
TRBV4-2	TRBJ2-7	-	TRBD2	CASSQAGAGGSSEQYF	TGTGCCAGCAGCCAAGCAGGAGCGGGAGGGTCGTCCGAGCAGTACTTC
TRBV11-2	TRBJ2-7	-	-	CASSLDRTEQYF	TGTGCCAGCAGCTTAGACCGGACAGAGCAGTACTTC
TRBV30	TRBJ2-7	-	-	CAWSVLAGEQYF	TGTGCCTGGAGTGTATTGGCAGGCGAGCAGTACTTC
TRBV4-3	TRBJ1-4	few	-	CASSQEGQGNEKLFF	TGCGCCAGCAGCCAAGAGGGGCAGGGTAATGAAAAACTGTTTTTT
TRBV21-1	TRBJ1-3	-	-	CASSKAPTPGGRLSGNTIYF	TGTGCCAGCAGCAAAGCGCCAACTCCCGGCGGGCGTCTCTCTGGAAACACCATATATTTT
TRBV19	TRBJ2-2	-	-	CASSTPGRNTGELFF	TGTGCCAGTAGTACCCCTGGACGCAACACCGGGGAGCTGTTTTTT
TRBV6-1	TRBJ2-3	-	TRBD2	CASSEAPRGRVGVVDTQYF	TGTGCCAGCAGTGAAGCCCCTCGGGGGAGGGTGGGTGTTGTGGATACGCAGTATTTT
TRBV2	TRBJ1-5	-	-	CASNSQGIAQPQHF	TGTGCCAGCAACAGTCAGGGTATAGCCCAGCCCCAGCATTTT
TRBV28	TRBJ1-1	-	-	CASSFRGAGTEAFF	TGTGCCAGCAGTTTCAGGGGCGCGGGCACTGAAGCTTTCTTT
TRBV19	TRBJ1-6	-	-	CASSMAPDSPLHF	TGTGCCAGTAGTATGGCCCCCGATTCACCCCTCCACTTT